This T cell receptor (beta chain) was sequenced in a study of shared clonotypes between healthy human individuals. This clone was picked up one time. As yet, its antigen is unknown. Some clones are missing from TCRdb's copy, which holds only in-frame ones; the method was immunoSEQ multiplex PCR. Among under 850,000 clones listed, about 92% were seen once. Unmatched junction bases numbered 2, after V lost 2 bases and J lost 6 bases. The CDR3 spans 13 residues. Germline V gene data show CDR1 as SQVTM and CDR2 as ANQGSEA. Terminally differentiated effector memory CD45RA+ cells were left out of the naive CD8 fraction, which was CD45RO-negative and positively selected for CCR7. Points from the study as a whole: Exclusively blood specimens were collected; tissue repertoires likely differ. A small donor pool kept down the genetic and exposure-history diversity that was represented. Of the naive CD4 clonotypes, around 4.7% were shared across a handful of donors.

The specimen was naive CD8+ T cells sorted from blood. The chain uses TRBV29-1 and TRBJ1-5, with 9 bases identical to TRBD1. The TCR sequence derives from a man younger than 45 in good health. CDR3 DNA: TGCAGCGTTGAATCGGGACAGGGTCAGCCCCAGCATTTT. Protein product: CSVESGQGQPQHF.